This is a list of T cell receptor beta chains from one sample in a study of blood T cell repertoires in COVID-19. Sequencing was performed with immunoSEQ multiplex PCR; in TCRdb, only in-frame clones are kept and a portion is missing. The sample contains approximately 150,000 clones, approximately 84% of which appear only once. Sequencing used peripheral blood. All receptors derive from a woman at least 80 years old with acute or convalescent COVID-19. CDR3s leave out the opening cysteine and the closing phenylalanine or tryptophan. A clone size is listed for some rows: how often the clone was seen (once, few, many), or a class if it is expanded.

>TRBJ2-1|TRBV6-4|12|-
ASSGQPSYNEQF
>TRBJ2-7|TRBV27|14|-
ASSGPRQGGSYEQY
>TRBJ1-2|TRBV6-5|13|-
ASRTGTGGAYGYT
>TRBJ1-6|TRBV19|14|-
ASSILPGQGVSPLH
>TRBJ1-1|TRBV10-2|9|-
ASQASQGAF
>TRBJ1-4|TRBV21-1|16|-
ASSNSRTPTGPNEKLF
>TRBJ2-7|TRBV30|12|few
AWSAGTRSYEQY
>TRBJ2-4|TRBV5-6|16|-
ASSLQDRARVAKNIQY
>TRBJ2-3|TRBV30|12|-
AWSADRGGDTQY
>TRBJ1-2|TRBV5-1|11|-
ASSRDRENGYT
>TRBJ1-3|TRBV7-9|12|-
ASSLQGSGNTIY
>TRBJ2-2|TRBV6-5|11|few
ASSSDFLGELF
>TRBJ1-1|TRBV6-5|11|-
ASTQRGSTEAF
>TRBJ2-3|TRBV19|8|-
ASGRDTQY
>TRBJ2-2|TRBV24-1|12|once
ATRGQGATGELF
>TRBJ1-2|TRBV2|10|-
ATGQGPSGYT
>TRBJ1-1|TRBV6-5|12|once
ASSPRGGRTEAF
>TRBJ2-2|TRBV19|13|once
ASSIWGRGTGELF
>TRBJ1-4|TRBV29-1|11|-
SDAGQGKEKLF
>TRBJ2-7|TRBV4-3|13|-
ASSQGARDSYEQY
>TRBJ2-6|TRBV5-4|12|few
ASSFSGAANVLT
>TRBJ1-5|TRBV10-1|11|once
ASSKHLNQPQH
>TRBJ2-7|TRBV4-1|11|-
ASSQDLGQGLV
>TRBJ1-5|TRBV5-8|14|-
ASSWGDRVGNQPQH
>TRBJ2-1|TRBV5-8|13|-
ASSLVGSGIGEQF
>TRBJ2-5|TRBV7-2|14|-
ASSLDHLGQQETQY
>TRBJ2-3|TRBV21-1|15|-
ASSKPRGRRGTDTQY
>TRBJ1-1|TRBV4-3|11|-
ASSHTWDREAF
>TRBJ2-3|TRBV11-2|10|-
ASSPGGTTQY
>TRBJ2-7|TRBV24-1|11|-
ATSDGYRGEQY
>TRBJ2-1|TRBV5-5|13|-
ASSLVPSGYNEQF
>TRBJ1-5|TRBV12-3/TRBV12-4|11|-
ASSEQGGQPQH
>TRBJ2-3|TRBV10-2|15|-
ASSEGSTGGFGDTQY
>TRBJ1-6|TRBV14|13|-
ASSQGYRKNSPLH
>TRBJ2-7|TRBV11-3|16|-
ASSLVGTSGRHPYEQY
>TRBJ2-2|TRBV7-9|13|-
ASSALVGDTGELF
>TRBJ2-1|TRBV5-4|11|-
ASSPAANNEQF
>TRBJ2-3|TRBV2|9|-
ASSEAPGQY
>TRBJ1-6|TRBV9|14|-
ASSAGGGYENSPLH
>TRBJ1-2|TRBV4-3|12|once
ASSEDRTNYGYT
>TRBJ1-1|TRBV5-1|10|-
ASSLTGGIGF
>TRBJ2-1|TRBV6-5|13|-
ASSSARRGIDEQF
>TRBJ2-2|TRBV7-2|15|-
ASTPRTSGRVAGELF
>TRBJ2-2|TRBV7-9|12|once
ASSLVGVPGELF
>TRBJ1-2|TRBV18|11|-
ASSPNRDYGYT
>TRBJ2-6|TRBV3-1/TRBV3-2|15|-
ATGPTGEVSGANVLT
>TRBJ2-1|TRBV19|13|-
ASTEWGGANDEQF
>TRBJ2-3|TRBV9|13|-
ASSTELAYTDTQY
>TRBJ2-7|TRBV7-8|16|-
ASSSPGQGVLAYYEQY
>TRBJ1-3|TRBV19|13|-
ASGVQAGSGNTIY
>TRBJ2-6|TRBV30|13|-
AWSVRSSGANVLT
>TRBJ1-6|TRBV5-1|13|few
ASSTGHAGNSPLH
>TRBJ2-3|TRBV5-4|14|-
ASSTEDLGRPDTQY
>TRBJ2-1|TRBV21-1|15|-
ASSARRLAVSYNEQF